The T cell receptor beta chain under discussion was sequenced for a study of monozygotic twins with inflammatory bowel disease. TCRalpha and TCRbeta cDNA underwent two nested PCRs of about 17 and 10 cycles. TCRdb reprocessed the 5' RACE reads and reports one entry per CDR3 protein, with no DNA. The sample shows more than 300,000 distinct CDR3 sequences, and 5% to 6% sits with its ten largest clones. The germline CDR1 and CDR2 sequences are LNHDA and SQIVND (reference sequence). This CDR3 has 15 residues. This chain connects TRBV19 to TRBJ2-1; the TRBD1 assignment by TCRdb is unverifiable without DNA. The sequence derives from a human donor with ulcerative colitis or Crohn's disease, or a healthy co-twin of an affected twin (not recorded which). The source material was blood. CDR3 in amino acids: CASSIGDRGLFVQFF. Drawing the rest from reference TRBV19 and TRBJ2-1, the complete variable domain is DGGITQSPKYLFRKEGQNVTLSCEQNLNHDAMYWYRQDPGQGLRLIYYSQIVNDFQKGDIAEGYSVSREKKESFPLTVTSAQKNPTAFYLCASSIGDRGLFVQFFGPGTRLTVL.